This TCR beta chain originates from a study of T cells in narcolepsy. Overall study findings and caveats: Blood of same and different patients, but not healthy controls, reportedly held recurring autoreactive clonotypes.

Worth noting for this clone: Its specificity is unknown.

The CDR3 extends over 15 amino acids. Germline lookup yields CDR1 SGHNT and CDR2 YYREEE (reference sequence). The V and J ends lost 4 bases and 2 bases respectively, with 15 bases between them. The assay was immunoSEQ multiplex PCR, and TCRdb's table has in-frame clones only and misses some. The table records just over 20,000 clones, under 95% of them present only once. The origin of this receptor is a human donor with narcolepsy. The sample comprised CD45RA- memory CD4+ T cells from PBMCs. This chain connects TRBV5-4 to TRBJ2-5; tentatively, D is TRBD2 (6 bases). Here the CDR3 DNA reads TGTGCCAGCAGCCCCTGGCTCAGCGGGCAAGAGACCCAGTACTTC. Its translation is CASSPWLSGQETQYF.